The 27 T cell receptor beta chains given below trace back to one sample, sequenced in a study of shared clonotypes between healthy human individuals. CD45RO-negative, CCR7-positively selected cells formed the naive CD8 fraction, excluding terminally differentiated effector memory CD45RA+ cells. Assay: immunoSEQ multiplex PCR; the TCRdb copy retains only in-frame clones and omits some. The repertoire includes about 2.2 million clones, around 95% of them detected once, and around 1.7% sits in the top ten. The sequencing sample was made of naive CD8+ T cells from PBMCs. All receptors come from a man between 18 and 35 years old in good health. Some clones in this sample may be carry-over from other donors' samples.

The chain combines TRBV2 with TRBJ2-7; 11 positions agree with TRBD2. With V trimmed by 9 bases and J by 0 bases, 25 bases remained unmatched. Germline V gene data show CDR1 as SNHLY and CDR2 as FYNNEI. This CDR3 region has 21 residues. The CDR3 protein is CARAGKILGTSGKLDSYEQYF. In DNA, the CDR3 is TGTGCCAGAGCGGGGAAAATATTGGGGACTAGCGGAAAACTCGACTCCTACGAGCAGTACTTC.

Concerning this clone: This sample includes further DNA sequences coding for the same CDR3. The chain employs TRBV7-9 and TRBJ2-7; D uncertain. The CDR3 loop spans 12 amino acids. The V gene's germline CDR1 is SEHNR and CDR2 FQNEAQ (reference sequence). Deletions cut 5 bases from V and 4 bases from J, with 9 bases between. The CDR3 is CASSPNSYEQYF. CDR3 in DNA: TGTGCCAGCAGCCCCAACAGTTACGAGCAGTACTTC.

The chain carries TRBV9 and TRBJ2-3; no reliable D call. CDR1 and CDR2 (germline): SGDLS, YYNGEE. Trimming took off 4 bases at V and 4 bases at J, with 16 bases between the two ends. The CDR3 consists of 15 residues. CDR3 nucleotides: TGTGCCAGCAGCCCCCTCGGGTGGGGTTCAGATACGCAGTATTTT. Translating gives CASSPLGWGSDTQYF.

The CDR3 loop is CASKRLADYNEQFF. CDR3 in DNA: TGTGCCAGCAAGCGACTAGCGGACTACAATGAGCAGTTCTTC. The chain recombines TRBV28 with TRBJ2-1, with TRBD2 matching over 9 bases. J gave up 3 bases and V 7 bases, and 4 bases lay outside the gene matches. CDR3 length equals 14 residues. Germline CDR1 reads MDHEN; CDR2 reads SYDVKM.

The chain joins TRBV28 to TRBJ2-5, with D uncertain. The CDR3 is made up of 13 amino acids. The V gene lost 2 bases and the J gene lost 5 bases, with 9 bases spanning the gap. From germline, CDR1 is MDHEN and CDR2 SYDVKM. The CDR3 DNA reads as TGTGCCAGCAGTTTAGGACCAGACGAGACCCAGTACTTC. Translating gives CASSLGPDETQYF.

The CDR3: CASSEADRGWNQPQHF. CDR3 in DNA: TGTGCCAGCAGTGAAGCGGACAGGGGTTGGAATCAGCCCCAGCATTTT. The chain combines TRBV6-1 with TRBJ1-5, with TRBD1 identical over 9 bases. V shed 0 bases and J 4 bases; nucleotides not matched to a gene: 4. CDR3 length: 16 residues. Germline V gene data show CDR1 as MNHNS and CDR2 as SASEGT.

The chain has TRBV7-2 and TRBJ2-1; either TRBD1 or TRBD2 may supply D (5 bases each). The V end was cut by 1 base, the J end by 3 bases, with 16 bases between. Germline V lookup: CDR1 SGHTA, CDR2 FQGNSA. The CDR3 spans 17 residues. The CDR3 nucleotides read TGTGCCAGCAGCTTAGGGGGGTGGACGGACGTCTACAATGAGCAGTTCTTC. It specifies CASSLGGWTDVYNEQFF.

For the CDR3, the DNA is TGCGCCAGCAGCTTCACCGGGAAAGTCTACGAGCAGTACTTC. It codes for CASSFTGKVYEQYF. The V and J genes are TRBV5-1 and TRBJ2-7; D perhaps matches TRBD2 (5 bases). The CDR3 runs to 14 residues. Germline CDR1 and CDR2: SGHRS and YFSETQ. V lost 2 bases to trimming and J lost 3 bases, with 12 bases between them.

V usage is TRBV7-9 and J usage is TRBJ2-1; D gene unclear. The CDR3 contains 12 residues. CDR1 SEHNR and CDR2 FQNEAQ come from the germline V gene (reference sequence). Trimming shortened V by 5 bases and J by 8 bases, and 10 bases separated the two germline ends. The CDR3: CASSPPLDEQFF. Here the CDR3 DNA reads TGTGCCAGCAGCCCCCCCCTCGATGAGCAGTTCTTC.

The V call is TRBV19, the J call TRBJ1-1; D is uncertain. In germline, CDR1 is LNHDA, CDR2 SQIVND (reference sequence). This CDR3 is built from 12 residues. Trimming took off 7 bases at V and 7 bases at J, with 13 bases between the two ends. The CDR3 sequence: CASTDARLEAFF. CDR3 in DNA: TGTGCCAGTACCGACGCCCGGCTTGAAGCTTTCTTT.

This rearrangement joins TRBV7-9 to TRBJ2-1, with 7 bases fitting TRBD2. With V trimmed by 1 base and J by 6 bases, 3 bases remained unmatched. Germline V gene lookup returns CDR1 SEHNR and CDR2 FQNEAQ (reference sequence). CDR3 length: 14 residues. This chain's CDR3 is CASSLVLAVNEQFF. The CDR3 DNA reads TGTGCCAGCAGCTTAGTCCTAGCGGTCAATGAGCAGTTCTTC.

This chain links TRBV9 with TRBJ2-3; D is uncertain. Trimming shortened V by 3 bases and J by 2 bases, and 13 bases separated the two germline ends. Germline CDR1 reads SGDLS; CDR2 reads YYNGEE. The CDR3 loop spans 15 amino acids. CDR3 amino acids: CASSASEYTTDTQYF. The CDR3 DNA sequence: TGTGCCAGCAGCGCATCTGAATACACCACAGATACGCAGTATTTT.

The chain uses TRBV19 and TRBJ2-7; the D gene is possibly TRBD2 (6 bases). V lost 4 bases and J 5 bases, leaving 12 bases between the germline ends. CDR3 size: 13 residues. Looked up from germline, CDR1 is LNHDA and CDR2 is SQIVND (reference sequence). This CDR3 reads CASSTTWGDEQYF. The CDR3 DNA reads as TGTGCCAGTAGTACCACGTGGGGGGACGAGCAGTACTTC.

This clone showed up just once. CDR3 in amino acids: CASSPPAGGLYEQFF. CDR3 sequence (DNA): TGTGCCAGCTCACCACCGGCAGGGGGATTGTATGAGCAGTTCTTC. The chain joins TRBV18 to TRBJ2-1; 7 bases align to TRBD1. V dropped 0 bases and J dropped 8; count of bases not matched to a gene: 7. CDR1 KGHSH and CDR2 LQKENI come from the germline V gene. There are 15 residues in the CDR3. Full variable domain (remainder filled in from reference TRBV18 and TRBJ2-1): NAGVMQNPRHLVRRRGQEARLRCSPMKGHSHVYWYRQLPEEGLKFMVYLQKENIIDESGMPKERFSAEFPKEGPSILRIQQVVRGDSAAYFCASSPPAGGLYEQFFGPGTRLTVL.

The chain recombines TRBV9 with TRBJ2-1, with 10 bases aligning to TRBD2. This CDR3 is built from 16 residues. Germline lookup yields CDR1 SGDLS and CDR2 YYNGEE. The junction had 9 bases not matched to a gene; V was cut back by 2 bases and J by 7 bases. The CDR3 region is CASSVAPSGSFNEQFF. The DNA of the CDR3 is TGTGCCAGCAGCGTGGCCCCTAGCGGGAGTTTTAATGAGCAGTTCTTC.

The rearrangement joins TRBV9 to TRBJ2-7; no firm D call. V lost 4 bases and J lost 6, with 11 bases in between. This CDR3 contains 12 residues. Germline CDR1 is SGDLS and CDR2 is YYNGEE. CDR3 protein: CASSPGWSEQYF. The CDR3 bases are TGTGCCAGCAGCCCCGGGTGGTCCGAGCAGTACTTC.

In its sample, this clone was seen once. This chain uses TRBV13 with TRBJ2-1, with D tentatively TRBD2 (5 bases). Trimming removed 4 bases at V and 5 bases at J, with 21 bases between. Per germline, CDR1 PRHDT and CDR2 FYEKMQ (reference sequence). This CDR3 has 17 amino acids. CDR3: CASSSTLLEFPDNEQFF. In nucleotides, the CDR3 is TGTGCCAGCAGCTCGACCTTACTAGAATTCCCCGACAATGAGCAGTTCTTC.

The gene calls are TRBV28 and TRBJ2-1; unclear D gene. The CDR3 is made up of 15 amino acids. Germline loops: CDR1 MDHEN, CDR2 SYDVKM. V was pared by 7 bases and J by 0 bases, with 13 bases between. The CDR3 coding sequence is TGTGCCAGCAAATCCACGGTTAGCTCCTACAATGAGCAGTTCTTC. This encodes CASKSTVSSYNEQFF. Looking up the rest from reference TRBV28 and TRBJ2-1 gives the full variable domain: DVKVTQSSRYLVKRTGEKVFLECVQDMDHENMFWYRQDPGLGLRLIYFSYDVKMKEKGDIPEGYSVSREKKERFSLILESASTNQTSMYLCASKSTVSSYNEQFFGPGTRLTVL.

The chain carries TRBV7-6 and TRBJ2-7; 9 positions agree with TRBD1. This CDR3 has 15 amino acids. After removal of 5 bases from V and 2 bases from J, the junction contained 7 bases not matched to a gene. Germline assignment: CDR1 SGHVS and CDR2 FNYEAQ. The CDR3 DNA sequence: TGTGCCAGCAGCAAAAACCGGGACAGGGCCTACGAGCAGTACTTC. Protein sequence: CASSKNRDRAYEQYF.

The J gene is TRBJ1-2, the V gene TRBV27; 9 bases are a match to TRBD1. The CDR3 has 16 residues. Germline V gene data show CDR1 as MNHEY and CDR2 as SMNVEV (reference sequence). The V segment lost 1 base and the J segment 4 bases; nucleotides outside the gene matches: 7. CDR3 residues: CASSLWGQGGAYGYTF. The CDR3 DNA sequence: TGTGCCAGCAGTTTATGGGGACAGGGTGGTGCCTATGGCTACACCTTC.

V and J are TRBV28 and TRBJ2-7, with D possibly matching TRBD1 (6 bases). The CDR3 consists of 14 residues. Germline V CDR1 and CDR2: MDHEN, SYDVKM. V gave up 6 bases and J gave up 3 bases, with 15 bases separating them. The CDR3 sequence is CASRERGNLYEQYF. The CDR3 nucleotides read TGTGCCAGCAGGGAAAGGGGGAACCTCTACGAGCAGTACTTC.

The chain links TRBV7-3 to TRBJ2-2; D perhaps matches TRBD1 (6 bases). CDR3 size: 15 residues. Germline-derived CDR1 and CDR2 are SGHTA and FQGTGA. Trimming cost V 0 bases and J 5 bases, with 10 bases left between them. CDR3 region: CASSLTPGATGELFF. CDR3 DNA sequence: TGTGCCAGCAGCTTAACGCCAGGGGCTACCGGGGAGCTGTTTTTT.

V usage is TRBV19 and J usage is TRBJ2-3; D is undetermined. V lost 1 base and J lost 11, with 13 bases in between. The CDR3 loop spans 13 amino acids. The V gene's germline CDR1 is LNHDA and CDR2 SQIVND (reference sequence). CDR3 in amino acids: CASSIGESLQQYF. The CDR3 bases are TGTGCCAGTAGTATAGGGGAAAGCCTCCAGCAGTATTTT.

The chain employs TRBV19 and TRBJ2-2; tentative D call: TRBD1 (6 bases). This CDR3 has 16 amino acids. CDR1 is LNHDA, CDR2 SQIVND, per germline (reference sequence). Trimming cost V 4 bases and J 0 bases, with 12 bases left between them. For the CDR3, the DNA is TGTGCCAGTAGTACCTACGGACAGCCGAACACCGGGGAGCTGTTTTTT. The encoded protein is CASSTYGQPNTGELFF.

This clone was seen once. The rearrangement uses TRBV29-1 and TRBJ1-2, with D perhaps TRBD1 (6 bases). V was pared by 5 bases and J by 9 bases, with 13 bases between. The germline gives CDR1 SQVTM, CDR2 ANQGSEA. The CDR3 extends over 11 amino acids. CDR3 sequence: CSVLRRDSYTF. CDR3 DNA sequence: TGCAGCGTTTTGAGGAGGGACAGCTACACCTTC.

The chain recombines TRBV9 with TRBJ2-2; a possible D gene is TRBD2 (5 bases). Germline V CDR1 and CDR2: SGDLS, YYNGEE. This CDR3 contains 14 residues. The V end lost 3 bases, the J end lost 3 bases, and 9 bases lay between the germline ends. CDR3 bases: TGTGCCAGCAGCGGGAGCGGTTACACCGGGGAGCTGTTTTTT. It yields the protein CASSGSGYTGELFF.

J is TRBJ2-3 and V is TRBV28; D unclear. Germline CDR1 reads MDHEN; CDR2 reads SYDVKM. The CDR3 loop spans 12 amino acids. Between the trimmed V and J ends, which lost 4 bases and 7 bases, there was a span of 9 bases. The CDR3 DNA reads as TGTGCCAGCAGTTCCATAGGGAATACGCAGTATTTT. This gives the protein CASSSIGNTQYF.